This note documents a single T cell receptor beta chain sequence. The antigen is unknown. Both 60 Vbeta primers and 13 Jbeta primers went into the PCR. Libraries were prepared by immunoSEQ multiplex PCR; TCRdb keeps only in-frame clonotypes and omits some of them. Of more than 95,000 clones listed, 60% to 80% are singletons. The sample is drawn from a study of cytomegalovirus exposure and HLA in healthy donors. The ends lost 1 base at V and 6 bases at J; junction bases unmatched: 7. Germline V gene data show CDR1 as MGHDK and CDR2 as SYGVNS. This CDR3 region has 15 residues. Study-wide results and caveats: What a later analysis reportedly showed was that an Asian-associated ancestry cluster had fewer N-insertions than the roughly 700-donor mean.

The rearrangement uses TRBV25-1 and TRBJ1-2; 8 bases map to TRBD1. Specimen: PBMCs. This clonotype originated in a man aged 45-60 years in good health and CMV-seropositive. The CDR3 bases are TGTGCCAGCAGTGAATGGGTCAGGGGGCTGGATGGCTACACCTTC. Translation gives CASSEWVRGLDGYTF.